Listed below are T cell receptor beta chains from one sample, sequenced in a study of T cells in localized non-small cell lung cancer. Some clones are missing from TCRdb's copy, which holds only in-frame ones; the method was immunoSEQ multiplex PCR. The sample comprises 100,000 to 150,000 clones, 80% to 90% of which are singletons, and approximately 1.5% rests with the top ten. This sample comprised peripheral blood, obtained before any cancer treatment. Receptors originate from a female donor aged 60 or older with stage I lung adenocarcinoma. The CDR3 runs from the conserved cysteine through the conserved F or W. The D gene is left open where the match is weak. Clone size is not always given. Where it is, it says once, few, many or a class for expanded clones.

NA,TRBJ1-1,NA,TRBV6-6,TGTGCCAGCAGTTACCCCGACAGGAACACTGAAGCTTTCTTT,CASSYPDRNTEAFF
NA,TRBJ2-1,few,TRBV6-6,TGTGCCAGCAGTAGACAGCTAGACAATGAGCAGTTCTTC,CASSRQLDNEQFF
TRBD2,TRBJ2-1,NA,TRBV5-4,TGTGCCAGCAGCAGCCAAACTAGCGGGGGGAACAATGAGCAGTTCTTC,CASSSQTSGGNNEQFF
NA,TRBJ2-1,NA,TRBV29-1,TGCACTAGCGTCTCCTACAATGAGCAGTTCTTC,CTSVSYNEQFF
NA,TRBJ2-5,NA,TRBV27,TGTGCCAGCAGAAGCGGACAGTACCAAGAGACCCAGTACTTC,CASRSGQYQETQYF
NA,TRBJ1-6,NA,TRBV19,TGTGCCAGTAGTTCAGGGTATAATTCACCCCTCCACTTT,CASSSGYNSPLHF
NA,TRBJ1-1,NA,TRBV5-6,TGTGCCAGCAGCTTCCGGAACACTGAAGCTTTCTTT,CASSFRNTEAFF
NA,TRBJ2-5,NA,TRBV19,TGTGCCAGTAGTTCCTCGGGTTGGGAGACCCAGTACTTC,CASSSSGWETQYF
NA,TRBJ1-5,few,TRBV28,TGTGCCAGCAGTACGGGGTATCAGCCCCAGCATTTT,CASSTGYQPQHF
NA,TRBJ2-1,NA,TRBV9,TGTGCCAGCAGCCTAATAGGCTCCAGGGATGAGCAGTTCTTC,CASSLIGSRDEQFF
TRBD1,TRBJ2-6,NA,TRBV28,TGTGCCAGCAGTTATCAGGGGGTGCGTGGGGCCAACGTCCTGACTTTC,CASSYQGVRGANVLTF
TRBD1,TRBJ1-3,NA,TRBV29-1,TGCAGCGTACAGGGGTCTGGAAACACCATATATTTT,CSVQGSGNTIYF
NA,TRBJ2-2,NA,TRBV15,TGTGCCACCAGCAGAGCCCAGGGGATGGGGAACACCGGGGAGCTGTTTTTT,CATSRAQGMGNTGELFF